These T cell receptor beta chains were read from a single sample in a study of blood T cell repertoires in COVID-19. Method: immunoSEQ multiplex PCR; TCRdb's copy keeps in-frame clones and lacks some. In the table there are 200,000 to 300,000 clones, around 87% of which are singletons. The source material was peripheral blood. The source of these receptors is a woman between 65 and 79 years old with active or convalescent COVID-19. Each CDR3 is given with its conserved first and last residue. A D gene is named only where the DNA matches it firmly. Not every row has a clone size; where given, it reads once, few, many or a size class.

V,J,size,D,DNA,CDR3
TRBV4-1,TRBJ1-5,.,.,TGCGCCAGCAGCCAAGATGAGTCGGGAAGTCAGCCCCAGCATTTT,CASSQDESGSQPQHF
TRBV9,TRBJ2-5,few,TRBD2,TGTGCCAGCAGCGTGAGCGGGACGAGTGGAGAGACCCAGTACTTC,CASSVSGTSGETQYF
TRBV4-1,TRBJ2-5,.,TRBD2,TGCGCCAGCAGCCAGGGACTAGCGGGGGGGCCAGGGGAGACCCAGTACTTC,CASSQGLAGGPGETQYF
TRBV11-2,TRBJ2-7,once,TRBD2,TGTGCCAGCAGCAACCGCGGGGGACTCTCCTACGAGCAGTACTTC,CASSNRGGLSYEQYF
TRBV6-4,TRBJ1-6,.,TRBD1,TGTGCCAGCAGTGCGGGACAGGGGGGGAATTCACCCCTCCACTTT,CASSAGQGGNSPLHF
TRBV6-5,TRBJ1-5,.,.,TGTGCCAGCAGGAGGGTAGAAAATCAGCCCCAGCATTTT,CASRRVENQPQHF
TRBV11-2,TRBJ2-7,.,.,TGTGCCAGCAGCTCCCCAGGGGACCCCTACGAGCAGTACTTC,CASSSPGDPYEQYF
TRBV6-5,TRBJ2-2,.,.,TGTGCCAGCAGTTACACTGTGAACACCGGGGAGCTGTTTTTT,CASSYTVNTGELFF
TRBV29-1,TRBJ1-2,.,TRBD1,TGCAGCGTTGCCCAGGACAGGGGTTATGGCTACACCTTC,CSVAQDRGYGYTF
TRBV7-9,TRBJ1-2,.,TRBD1,TGTGCCAGCAGCACCGGACAGGGGTTATATGGCTACACCTTC,CASSTGQGLYGYTF
TRBV24-1,TRBJ1-5,.,.,TGTGCCACCAGTGAAGCGGACCCCTTTGGGCCCCAGCATTTT,CATSEADPFGPQHF
TRBV2,TRBJ2-5,.,TRBD2,TGTGCCAGCAGTGAAGGCGGGGGATGGGGAGAGACCCAGTACTTC,CASSEGGGWGETQYF
TRBV19,TRBJ2-5,.,TRBD2,TGTGCCAGTAGTATGCCTAGCGGGGGGTCAGAGACCCAGTACTTC,CASSMPSGGSETQYF
TRBV7-2,TRBJ2-1,.,TRBD2,TGTGCCAGCAGCTTAGAAACCAGCGGGAAGCTCTACAATGAGCAGTTCTTC,CASSLETSGKLYNEQFF
TRBV10-3,TRBJ2-5,.,.,TGTGCCACGGAAGAGACAGCGAGCCAAGAGACCCAGTACTTC,CATEETASQETQYF
TRBV9,TRBJ1-3,.,.,TGTGCCAGCAGCGTGGATCCGGGGGATGGAAACACCATATATTTT,CASSVDPGDGNTIYF
TRBV2,TRBJ2-7,once,.,TGTGCCAGCAGTACCGGGGTCTTTCATTTC,CASSTGVFHF
TRBV6-1,TRBJ1-1,once,.,TGTGCCAGCAGTGAAACAGGACCAGCTTTCTTT,CASSETGPAFF
TRBV3-1/TRBV3-2,TRBJ2-3,.,.,TGTGCCAGCAGCCAAGGGCGGACTGCCCCCTTCACAGATACGCAGTATTTT,CASSQGRTAPFTDTQYF
TRBV5-8,TRBJ1-2,.,TRBD1,TGTGCCAGCAGCTTGCCCCCAGGACAGGTACAGGGCTATGGCTACACCTTC,CASSLPPGQVQGYGYTF
TRBV19,TRBJ1-2,.,.,TGTGCCAGTAGTCCCAGTGGGGGCTCTAACTATGGCTACACCTTC,CASSPSGGSNYGYTF
TRBV5-1,TRBJ2-1,.,.,TGCGCCAGCAGCTCCCTAAGATCAGCCCGAGGTGAGCAGTTCTTC,CASSSLRSARGEQFF
TRBV27,TRBJ1-1,.,.,TGTGCCAGCAGTTACCAGACAGTAGCTTTCTTT,CASSYQTVAFF
TRBV6-6,TRBJ2-7,.,.,TGTGCCAGCCAAAAAGGGGGGGCCGGATACGAGCAGTACTTC,CASQKGGAGYEQYF
TRBV14,TRBJ1-1,.,.,TGTGCCAGCAGCCAATATACCCCCTCACCCCCGCGGGTCTTT,CASSQYTPSPPRVF
TRBV7-9,TRBJ2-7,.,.,TGTGCCAGCAGCCCTGACTTCGAGCAGTACTTC,CASSPDFEQYF
TRBV7-8,TRBJ1-6,once,.,TGTGCCAGCAGCTTATCGGGCGGGGGATATAATTCACCCCTCCACTTT,CASSLSGGGYNSPLHF
TRBV9,TRBJ2-6,.,.,TGTGCCAGCAGGAGCTCTGGGGCCAACGTCCTGACTTTC,CASRSSGANVLTF
TRBV24-1,TRBJ1-5,once,.,TGTGCCACCAGTGATACGATGGGGCTAAATAACAATCAGCCCCAGCATTTT,CATSDTMGLNNNQPQHF
TRBV7-6,TRBJ1-3,.,TRBD1,TGTGCCAGCAGCTTAGCAGGGCAGGGGGCAAACACCATATATTTT,CASSLAGQGANTIYF
TRBV2,TRBJ2-3,.,.,TGTGCCAGCGGGGTGGGGAGAGATACGCAGTATTTT,CASGVGRDTQYF
TRBV19,TRBJ2-1,few,TRBD1,TGTGCCAGCGGACAGGGCGAGCAGTTCTTC,CASGQGEQFF
TRBV12-5,TRBJ1-2,.,TRBD1,TGTGCTAGTGGTTTGTCGACAGGGGTTTACTATGGCTACACCTTC,CASGLSTGVYYGYTF
TRBV19,TRBJ1-5,.,TRBD1,TGTGCCAGTAGCAGGACAGGTGAGGGCTATCAGCCCCAGCATTTT,CASSRTGEGYQPQHF
TRBV3-1/TRBV3-2,TRBJ1-1,.,.,TGTGCCAGCAGCCGCCGTTCAGGGTCTGAAGCTTTCTTT,CASSRRSGSEAFF
TRBV4-3,TRBJ2-2,.,.,TGCGCCAGCAGCCAAGATCGGTTGTCGGGGGAGCTGTTTTTT,CASSQDRLSGELFF
TRBV19,TRBJ1-5,.,.,TGTGCCAGTAGTATGGAGAATCAGCCCCAGCATTTT,CASSMENQPQHF
TRBV5-1,TRBJ1-3,.,.,TGCGCCAGCAGCTTAACCCTAAAGAGCTCTGGAAACACCATATATTTT,CASSLTLKSSGNTIYF
TRBV18,TRBJ1-2,.,.,TGTGCCAGCTCACCAGGGCAGGGCTACACCTTC,CASSPGQGYTF
TRBV7-9,TRBJ1-4,.,.,TGTGCCAGCAGCTTTGGGGCTGCTAATGAAAAACTGTTTTTT,CASSFGAANEKLFF
TRBV12-3/TRBV12-4,TRBJ1-5,.,.,TGTGCCAGCAGTACAGGGATTCAGCCCCAGCATTTT,CASSTGIQPQHF
TRBV28,TRBJ1-3,few,.,TGTGCCAGCAGCCGGACGGGAGACTCTGGAAACACCATATATTTT,CASSRTGDSGNTIYF
TRBV4-1,TRBJ1-5,.,TRBD1,TGCGCCAGCAGCCAAGTCAGGGGACAGGGAGAAGAACAGCCCCAGCATTTT,CASSQVRGQGEEQPQHF
TRBV27,TRBJ2-3,.,.,TGTGCCAGCAGCCCGACAGCTAATACGCAGTATTTT,CASSPTANTQYF
TRBV20-1,TRBJ2-1,.,.,TGCAGTGCTAGAGATGGCCGGGGGCAGTTCTTC,CSARDGRGQFF
TRBV20-1,TRBJ1-1,once,.,TGCAGTGCTAGTACGCCAGGAGGTGGTATGCACACTGAAGCTTTCTTT,CSASTPGGGMHTEAFF
TRBV10-3,TRBJ1-3,.,.,TGTGCCATCAGTGTAAGTCAGGAAGTCGCCCAACTAAACACCATATATTTT,CAISVSQEVAQLNTIYF
TRBV7-6,TRBJ1-2,.,.,TGTGCCAGCAGCTCCCAGCCCGGGGATGGCTACACCTTC,CASSSQPGDGYTF
TRBV2,TRBJ1-5,.,TRBD1,TGTGCCAGCAGTGGACAGGGCACGACCTATCAGCCCCAGCATTTT,CASSGQGTTYQPQHF
TRBV5-1,TRBJ1-1,once,.,TGCGCCAGCACGAGCGGGGCATGGGCTGAAGCTTTCTTT,CASTSGAWAEAFF
TRBV11-3,TRBJ2-3,.,TRBD1,TGTGCCAGCAGCCCTCGACAGGGGGCCACAGATACGCAGTATTTT,CASSPRQGATDTQYF